This TCR beta chain was observed in a study of radiotherapy plus CTLA-4 blockade in lung cancer. As for the study in general: Among enrolled patients, roughly 17% responded and about 30% achieved disease control.

Germline V gene lookup returns CDR1 MGHRA and CDR2 YSYEKL. The ends were cut back, 0 bases at V and 1 base at J, with 18 bases in the middle. The CDR3 sequence is 18 residues long. Concerning this clone: Its matching antigen is unknown.

Findings and caveats of the study: Early shifts in blood T cell clones, with interferon-beta, reportedly predicted response best. TCR clones of tumor origin grew in blood after radiotherapy plus ipilimumab.

In chemo-refractory metastatic non-small-cell lung cancer, patients got ipilimumab CTLA-4 blockade together with focal radiation. Clones were sequenced by immunoSEQ multiplex PCR, and TCRdb holds only the in-frame ones, with some missing. The table includes roughly 50,000 clones, roughly 86% detected once. The chain combines TRBV4-1 with TRBJ1-1; D is uncertain. This clonotype originated in a human donor with non-small cell lung cancer whose response to radiotherapy plus ipilimumab could not be evaluated. Sequencing used peripheral blood, obtained from a patient treated with radiotherapy plus ipilimumab. CDR3 sequence (DNA): TGCGCCAGCAGCCAAGATCGGCTATCGCGGCCGGCGAACACTGAAGCTTTCTTT. It specifies CASSQDRLSRPANTEAFF.